This T cell receptor (beta chain) originates from a study of sequential checkpoint blockade in melanoma (dated 2019 in TCRdb). Some background on the complete study: Using 1:1 randomization, the trial assigned patients either to first-line nivolumab followed by ipilimumab (arm A) or to ipilimumab followed by nivolumab (arm B). Both trial sequences were followed by maintenance nivolumab.

As encoded in the germline V gene, CDR1 is LGHNA while CDR2 is YSLEER. Reading from cysteine to phenylalanine, the CDR3 counts 18 amino acids. Left in the record is the CDR3 DNA by itself, 54 bases read in frame from the first base. Trimmed from V: 0 bases; trimmed from J: 3 bases; junction bases lacking a gene match: 12. Worth noting for this clone: Which antigen it targets is not known. No much larger clone exists at a distance of one base, and base qualities are not known.

TCRbeta CDR3 regions were immunosequenced from genomic DNA with the immunoSEQ Assay. Prior to high-throughput sequencing, genomic DNA was amplified by bias-controlled multiplex PCR. In the authors' own workflow: To quantify the absolute abundance of each unique TCRbeta CDR3 region, the sequences were collapsed and filtered. Clonality, defined as 1 minus Pielou's evenness, was calculated using only productive rearrangements. Clones with significantly greater frequencies in on-treatment versus baseline samples were identified using a previously published method. TCRdb took over this immuneACCESS table, retaining in-frame rearrangements with V and J assigned. Such tables are incomplete; in checked studies, under half of the missing clones stem from an unresolved V gene, and the remainder is unexplained. The DNA gave D and trimming, while V, J and clone size come from that table. Here the sample has 15,000 to 20,000 clones; 85% to 95% occur a single time. Together, the top ten hold under 25% of the sample.

Study-level results and caveats: The response-prediction model combining TCR metrics and mutation burden needs validation in larger, independent patient cohorts.

Read against the paper, the sample's treatment or condition label means: randomized to nivolumab then ipilimumab (arm A) or the reverse (arm B). Prior DNA-damaging chemotherapy had not been received by any trial patient. Live CD3+CD8+ cells negative for CD19 and CD56 were sorted from thawed PBMCs on a FACS Aria II flow cytometer. Samples were obtained from patients with melanoma enrolled in CheckMate 064, a randomized, open-label phase II trial of sequential checkpoint blockade. Leukapheresis was used to collect peripheral blood mononuclear cells, which were then purified with Ficoll-Paque and frozen in human serum with roughly 10% DMSO. Immediately after sorting, the purity of the sorted blood CD3+CD8+ cells was confirmed to be >98%, and DNA was then extracted.

This TCR derives from a human donor with melanoma. The rearranged segments are TRBV4-3 and TRBJ2-7; 9 central nucleotides agree with TRBD2. The sample here was CD8+ T cells sorted from blood (inferred from file names), taken from a patient given nivolumab and ipilimumab in sequence. CDR3 sequence: CASSQDLLAGLGDYEQYF. The DNA sequence is TGCGCCAGCAGCCAAGATCTGCTAGCGGGGCTCGGAGACTACGAGCAGTACTTC.